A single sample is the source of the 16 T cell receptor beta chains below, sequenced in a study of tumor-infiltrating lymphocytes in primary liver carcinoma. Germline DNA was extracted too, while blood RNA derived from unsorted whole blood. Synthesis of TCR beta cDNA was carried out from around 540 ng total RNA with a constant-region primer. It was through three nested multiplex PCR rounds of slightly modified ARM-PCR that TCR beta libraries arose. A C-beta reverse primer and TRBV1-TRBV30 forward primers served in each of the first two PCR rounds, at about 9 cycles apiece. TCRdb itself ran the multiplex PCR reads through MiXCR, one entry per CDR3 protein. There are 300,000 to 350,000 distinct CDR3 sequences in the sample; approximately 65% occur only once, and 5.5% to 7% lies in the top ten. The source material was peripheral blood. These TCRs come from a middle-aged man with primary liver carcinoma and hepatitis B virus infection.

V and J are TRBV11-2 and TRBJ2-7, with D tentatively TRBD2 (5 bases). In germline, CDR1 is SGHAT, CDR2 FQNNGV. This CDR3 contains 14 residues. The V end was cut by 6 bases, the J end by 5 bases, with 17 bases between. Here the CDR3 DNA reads TGTGCCAGCAGACTGGCCGAGGGATTCCACGAGCAGTACTTC. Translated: CASRLAEGFHEQYF. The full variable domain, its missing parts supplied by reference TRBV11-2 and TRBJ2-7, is EAGVAQSPRYKIIEKRQSVAFWCNPISGHATLYWYQQILGQGPKLLIQFQNNGVVDDSQLPKDRFSAERLKGVDSTLKIQPAKLEDSAVYLCASRLAEGFHEQYFGPGTRLTVT.

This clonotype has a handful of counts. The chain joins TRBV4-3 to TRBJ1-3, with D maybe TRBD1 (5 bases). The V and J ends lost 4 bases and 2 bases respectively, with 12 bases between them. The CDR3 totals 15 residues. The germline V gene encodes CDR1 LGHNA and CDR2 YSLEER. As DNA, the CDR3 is TGCGCCAGCAGCCTGGGGACCGCAGCTGGAAACACCATATATTTT. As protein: CASSLGTAAGNTIYF.

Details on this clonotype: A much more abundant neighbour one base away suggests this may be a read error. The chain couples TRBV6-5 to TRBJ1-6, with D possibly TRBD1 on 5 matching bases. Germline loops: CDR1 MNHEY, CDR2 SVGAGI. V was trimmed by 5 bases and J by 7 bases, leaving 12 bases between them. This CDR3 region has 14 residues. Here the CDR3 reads CASSIGTENSPLHF. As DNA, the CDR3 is TGTGCCAGCAGTATCGGGACTGAGAATTCACCCCTCCACTTT.

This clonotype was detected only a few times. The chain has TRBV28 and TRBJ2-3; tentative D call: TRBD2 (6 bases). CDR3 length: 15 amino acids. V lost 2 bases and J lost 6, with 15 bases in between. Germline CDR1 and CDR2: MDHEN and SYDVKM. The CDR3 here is CASSLSGRLGDTQYF. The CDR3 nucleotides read TGTGCCAGCAGTTTAAGTGGGAGGCTCGGGGATACGCAGTATTTT.

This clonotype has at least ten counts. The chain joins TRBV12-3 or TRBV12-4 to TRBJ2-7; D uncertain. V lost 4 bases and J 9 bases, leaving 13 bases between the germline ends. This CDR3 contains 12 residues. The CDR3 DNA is TGTGCCAGCAGTTCTCGTCCCCGGATGCAGTACTTC. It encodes CASSSRPRMQYF.

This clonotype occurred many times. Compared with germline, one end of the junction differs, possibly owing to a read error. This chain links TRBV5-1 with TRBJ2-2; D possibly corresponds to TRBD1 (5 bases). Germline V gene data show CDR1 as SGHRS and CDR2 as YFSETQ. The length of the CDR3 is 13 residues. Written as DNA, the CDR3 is TGTGCCAGCAGCTTGACAGTCACCGGGGAGCTGTTTTTT. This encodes CASSLTVTGELFF.

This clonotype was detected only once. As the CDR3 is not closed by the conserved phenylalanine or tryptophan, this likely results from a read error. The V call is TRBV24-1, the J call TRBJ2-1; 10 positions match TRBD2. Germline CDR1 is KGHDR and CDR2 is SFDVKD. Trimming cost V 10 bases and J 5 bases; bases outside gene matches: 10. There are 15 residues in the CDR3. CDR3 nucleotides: TGTGCCACTCAGGGGAGCGGGAGGGAAAACAATGAGCAGTTCATC. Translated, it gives CATQGSGRENNEQFI.

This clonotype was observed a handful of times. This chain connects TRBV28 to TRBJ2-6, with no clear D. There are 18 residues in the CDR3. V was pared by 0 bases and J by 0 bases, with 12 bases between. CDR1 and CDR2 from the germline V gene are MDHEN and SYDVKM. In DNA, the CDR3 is TGTGCCAGCAGTTTATGGGCCCCTTTCCTCTCTGGGGCCAACGTCCTGACTTTC. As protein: CASSLWAPFLSGANVLTF. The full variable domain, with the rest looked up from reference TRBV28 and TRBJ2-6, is DVKVTQSSRYLVKRTGEKVFLECVQDMDHENMFWYRQDPGLGLRLIYFSYDVKMKEKGDIPEGYSVSREKKERFSLILESASTNQTSMYLCASSLWAPFLSGANVLTFGAGSRLTVL.

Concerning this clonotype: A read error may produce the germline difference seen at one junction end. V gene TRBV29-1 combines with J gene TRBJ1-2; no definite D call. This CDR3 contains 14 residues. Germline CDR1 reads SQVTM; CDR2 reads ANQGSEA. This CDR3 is CSVQRNWSAYDYTF. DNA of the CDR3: TGCAGCGTCCAACGGAACTGGTCGGCCTATGACTACACCTTC.

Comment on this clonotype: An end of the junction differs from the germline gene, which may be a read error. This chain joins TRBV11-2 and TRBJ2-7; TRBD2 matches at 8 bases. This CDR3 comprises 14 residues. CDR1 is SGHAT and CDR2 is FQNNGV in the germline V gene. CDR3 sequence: CAGVEREFSYERYF. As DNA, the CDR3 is TGTGCCGGGGTGGAGCGGGAGTTTTCGTACGAGCGGTACTTC.

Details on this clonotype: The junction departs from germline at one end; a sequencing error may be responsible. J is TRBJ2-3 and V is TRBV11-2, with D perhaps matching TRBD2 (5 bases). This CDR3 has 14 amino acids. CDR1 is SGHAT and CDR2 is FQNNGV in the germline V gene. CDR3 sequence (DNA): TGTGCCAGCAACTTAGCGACTACCCCAGATACACAGTTTTTT. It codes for CASNLATTPDTQFF.

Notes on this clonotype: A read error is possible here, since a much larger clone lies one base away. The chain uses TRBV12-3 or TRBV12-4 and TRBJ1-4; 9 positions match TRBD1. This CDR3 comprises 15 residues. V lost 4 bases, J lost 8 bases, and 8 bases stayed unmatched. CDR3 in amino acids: CASSSRQGGVEKLFF. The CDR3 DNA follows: TGTGCCAGCAGTTCGCGACAGGGGGGGGTCGAAAAACTGTTTTTT.

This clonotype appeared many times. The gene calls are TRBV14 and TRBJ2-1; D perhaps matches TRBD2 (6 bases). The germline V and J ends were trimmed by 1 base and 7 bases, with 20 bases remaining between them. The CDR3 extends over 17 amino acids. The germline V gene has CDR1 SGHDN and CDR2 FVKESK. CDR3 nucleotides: TGTGCCAGCAGCCAAGCCCCCGGGGCTAGCGCCGTAAATGAGCAGTTCTTC. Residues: CASSQAPGASAVNEQFF.

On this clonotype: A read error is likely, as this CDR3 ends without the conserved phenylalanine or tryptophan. The CDR3 region is CASRRTAPATNEKLFL. The CDR3 DNA sequence: TGTGCCAGCAGAAGGACGGCTCCCGCAACTAATGAAAAACTGTTTTTA. V and J are TRBV11-2 and TRBJ1-4; D remains unclear. The CDR3 runs to 16 residues. V lost 6 bases to trimming and J lost 0 bases, with 14 bases between them. Germline CDR1 is SGHAT and CDR2 is FQNNGV.

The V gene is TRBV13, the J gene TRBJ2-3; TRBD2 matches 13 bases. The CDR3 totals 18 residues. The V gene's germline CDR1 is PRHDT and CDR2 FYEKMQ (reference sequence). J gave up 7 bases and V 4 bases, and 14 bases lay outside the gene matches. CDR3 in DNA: TGTGCCAGCAGCTCAACTAGCGGGAGGGCCGCTGTGTCACATACGCAGTATTTT. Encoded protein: CASSSTSGRAAVSHTQYF.

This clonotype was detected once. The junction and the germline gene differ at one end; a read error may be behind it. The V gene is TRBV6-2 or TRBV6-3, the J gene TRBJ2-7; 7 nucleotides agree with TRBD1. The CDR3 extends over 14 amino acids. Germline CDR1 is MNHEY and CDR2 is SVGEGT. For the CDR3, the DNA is TGTGCCAGCGGCAGGGGGACAGAATCCTACAAGCAGTACTTC. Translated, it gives CASGRGTESYKQYF.